The rows below give T cell receptor beta chains drawn from one sample of a study of cytomegalovirus exposure and HLA in healthy donors. The assay was immunoSEQ multiplex PCR, and TCRdb's table has in-frame clones only and misses some. The sample has over 100,000 clones; 65% to 90% are singletons. Sequenced material: PBMCs. The receptors were gathered from a woman aged 25 to 45 in good health and CMV-seronegative. CDR3s leave out the opening cysteine and the closing phenylalanine or tryptophan. Expanded clones get a size class; other rows say once, few or many, or leave the size out.

j_call,clone_size,v_call,cdr3_aa
TRBJ2-5,-,TRBV6-1,ASRATSGPGETQY
TRBJ1-4,-,TRBV28,ASSSPGEQGAINEKLF
TRBJ2-3,-,TRBV4-1,ASSQESLATVLFTQY
TRBJ1-1,-,TRBV19,ASSFDTNTEAF
TRBJ1-6,-,TRBV20-1,SASQGQALH
TRBJ2-2,-,TRBV5-1,ASSLEDIYGELF
TRBJ2-3,once,TRBV4-3,ASSHSLASVDFGDTQY
TRBJ2-1,-,TRBV27,ASSFDRGSYNEQF
TRBJ2-3,-,TRBV9,ASSSGLQTQY
TRBJ1-3,-,TRBV11-2,AKPGQGIFSGNTIY
TRBJ2-7,-,TRBV29-1,SVELYTGGEQY
TRBJ2-3,-,TRBV29-1,SVEDQLRGTDTQY
TRBJ1-3,-,TRBV5-1,ASSSRPQGSSGNTIY
TRBJ2-7,-,TRBV28,ASRKWGLDVYEQY
TRBJ2-1,few,TRBV7-9,AAGLAQSYNEQF
TRBJ2-2,-,TRBV11-3,ASSELRTGELF
TRBJ2-7,-,TRBV30,ARGDRGLVQY
TRBJ2-1,-,TRBV27,ASSLSRQGPFYNEQF
TRBJ1-1,once,TRBV5-1,ASSWDSPGTEAF
TRBJ2-5,few,TRBV5-5,ASTPTGGRLETQY
TRBJ1-1,-,TRBV27,ASSLWSQDTEAF
TRBJ2-7,-,TRBV11-2,ASSLVVTSGSYEQY
TRBJ1-2,-,TRBV30,AWSFGAYGYT
TRBJ2-5,-,TRBV19,ASSGTRRGETQY
TRBJ2-7,-,TRBV2,ASSLEGGPVHEQY
TRBJ1-5,-,TRBV28,ASSLQARSRPQH
TRBJ2-7,-,TRBV19,ASRQQGTGGTGQY
TRBJ2-5,-,TRBV6-5,ASSYGGAETQY
TRBJ1-1,-,TRBV9,ASTPDILNTEAF
TRBJ1-2,-,TRBV7-9,ASSLGGGNYGYT
TRBJ2-3,-,TRBV7-8,ASSFSHTDTQY
TRBJ2-7,-,TRBV9,ASSPGQNYEQY
TRBJ2-2,-,TRBV27,ASSLSLGLAGRSGELF
TRBJ1-1,-,TRBV7-9,ASSLSQGEAF
TRBJ2-1,-,TRBV4-1,ASSQVTSGRDYNEQF
TRBJ2-3,-,TRBV7-2,ASGRTSGETDTQY
TRBJ1-4,-,TRBV18,ASSPRAGDRLSEKLF
TRBJ2-2,-,TRBV6-4,ASSDSTSGGGELF
TRBJ2-1,-,TRBV19,ASNLGSYNEQF
TRBJ2-1,-,TRBV7-9,ASSHIEQF
TRBJ2-1,-,TRBV27,ASSLMAGAAQF